The 28 T cell receptor beta chains reported below all come from one sample, sequenced in a study of shared clonotypes between healthy human individuals. Profiling relied on immunoSEQ multiplex PCR, and the TCRdb table lists in-frame clones only, not all of them. Of roughly 640,000 clones in the sample, roughly 97% are singletons; the top ten hold approximately 0.057%. The sequencing input was naive CD4+ T cells sorted from blood. Subset indicated: CD45RA+ positively selected. The receptors were sampled from a woman aged 25 to 39 in good health.

V is TRBV7-9 and J is TRBJ2-5, with 13 nucleotides matching TRBD2. The CDR3 extends over 17 amino acids. V lost 5 bases and J lost 2; bases outside the gene matches: 8. Germline CDR1 is SEHNR and CDR2 is FQNEAQ (reference sequence). The CDR3 nucleotides are TGTGCCAGCAGCCCTAATCGGACTAGCGGGAGACAAGAGACCCAGTACTTC. This codes for CASSPNRTSGRQETQYF.

The chain is built from TRBV7-9 and TRBJ1-1; D is perhaps TRBD1 (5 bases). This CDR3 has 14 amino acids. V was clipped by 3 bases and J by 2 bases, with 10 bases between them. Per the germline V gene, CDR1 is SEHNR and CDR2 is FQNEAQ (reference sequence). CDR3 DNA sequence: TGTGCCAGCAGCTTCACAGGCCTCAACACTGAAGCTTTCTTT. Translating gives CASSFTGLNTEAFF.

The rearrangement links TRBV5-1 to TRBJ2-5; TRBD1 agrees at 7 bases. The J segment lost 0 bases and the V segment lost 0 bases, leaving 2 bases of the junction unmatched. This CDR3 has 15 amino acids. The germline V gene has CDR1 SGHRS and CDR2 YFSETQ. The CDR3 loop reads CASSLVGQYQETQYF. The CDR3 DNA follows: TGCGCCAGCAGCTTGGTGGGACAGTACCAAGAGACCCAGTACTTC.

The chain combines TRBV18 with TRBJ1-1, with a weak D call TRBD1 (5 bases). This CDR3 comprises 16 residues. Trimming stripped 5 bases from V and 3 bases from J, with 19 bases between. Germline CDR1 is KGHSH and CDR2 is LQKENI. The DNA for the CDR3 is TGTGCCAGCTCATCTGCCACACAGTTAGGGGACACTGAAGCTTTCTTT. Translation: CASSSATQLGDTEAFF.

This clone has just one count. This chain uses TRBV11-3 with TRBJ2-1; D might be TRBD1 or TRBD2, each matching 5 bases. V was cut by 1 base and J by 0 bases, with 16 bases left in between. The germline V gene has CDR1 SGHNT and CDR2 YENEEA. The CDR3 sequence is 18 residues long. The CDR3 loop reads CASSLVRGPPSSYNEQFF. CDR3 in DNA: TGTGCCAGCAGCTTAGTTCGGGGACCCCCGAGCTCCTACAATGAGCAGTTCTTC.

This chain uses TRBV15 with TRBJ2-7; D unresolved. The CDR3 is 12 residues long. Germline V CDR1 and CDR2: LNHNV, YYDKDF (reference sequence). Trimming left V 0 bases short and J 7 bases short, with 7 bases between. In DNA, the CDR3 is TGTGCCACCAGCAGAGACGAATTGGAGCAGTACTTC. It yields the protein CATSRDELEQYF.

This clone was seen just once. The chain couples TRBV28 to TRBJ2-7; possibly TRBD2 for D (6 bases). The V end lost 7 bases, the J end lost 6 bases, and 22 bases lay between the germline ends. Germline CDR1 MDHEN, CDR2 SYDVKM. This CDR3 comprises 15 residues. The CDR3 coding sequence is TGTGCCAGCAACCTTAGGGGACTTAACCCTACCGAGCAGTACTTC. Residues: CASNLRGLNPTEQYF.

The chain uses TRBV7-2 and TRBJ2-6, with a possible D match to TRBD1 (6 bases). V was trimmed by 5 bases and J by 2 bases, leaving 10 bases between them. The germline V gene has CDR1 SGHTA and CDR2 FQGNSA. CDR3 length: 15 amino acids. CDR3 nucleotide sequence: TGTGCCAGCAGCCGAGGGGGTGCTGGGGCCAACGTCCTGACTTTC. Residues: CASSRGGAGANVLTF. Filled out from reference TRBV7-2 and TRBJ2-6, the complete variable domain reads GAGVSQSPSNKVTEKGKDVELRCDPISGHTALYWYRQSLGQGLEFLIYFQGNSAPDKSGLPSDRFSAERTGGSVSTLTIQRTQQEDSAVYLCASSRGGAGANVLTFGAGSRLTVL.

The gene calls are TRBV28 and TRBJ2-1, with 7 bases fitting TRBD2. After removal of 1 base from V and 7 bases from J, the junction contained 10 bases not matched to a gene. The CDR3 runs to 16 residues. In germline, CDR1 is MDHEN, CDR2 SYDVKM. Here the CDR3 reads CASSLSAGANLNEQFF. CDR3 nucleotide sequence: TGTGCCAGCAGTTTATCGGCGGGAGCCAACCTGAATGAGCAGTTCTTC.

The chain joins TRBV5-1 to TRBJ1-2; 7 bases fit TRBD1. The CDR3 consists of 15 residues. V was clipped by 0 bases and J by 8 bases; unmatched bases: 10. Germline loops: CDR1 SGHRS, CDR2 YFSETQ. Written as DNA, the CDR3 is TGCGCCAGCAGCTTGGTTTTAGAGGGGGCGGAGGGCTACACCTTC. This sequence encodes CASSLVLEGAEGYTF.

The genes are TRBV4-2 and TRBJ2-1, with no clear D. Germline-derived CDR1 and CDR2 are LGHNA and YNFKEQ. Trimming stripped 3 bases from V and 8 bases from J, with 8 bases between. The CDR3 extends over 12 amino acids. The CDR3 sequence is CASSQGRDEQFF. DNA for the CDR3: TGTGCCAGCAGCCAGGGTCGCGATGAGCAGTTCTTC.

J is TRBJ2-1 and V is TRBV28, with D unresolved. This CDR3 spans 12 amino acids. CDR1 MDHEN and CDR2 SYDVKM come from the germline V gene. The V and J ends lost 2 bases and 8 bases respectively, with 7 bases between them. In DNA, the CDR3 is TGTGCCAGCAGTTTACGACGGTATGAGCAGTTCTTC. This codes for CASSLRRYEQFF.

The gene calls are TRBV9 and TRBJ2-7; D is unclear. The germline V and J ends were trimmed by 6 bases and 3 bases, with 10 bases remaining between them. CDR3 length: 12 amino acids. In germline, CDR1 is SGDLS, CDR2 YYNGEE. The CDR3 loop is CASTVRCYEQYF. The DNA of the CDR3 is TGTGCCAGCACCGTCCGATGCTACGAGCAGTACTTC.

J is TRBJ2-1 and V is TRBV28, with a possible D match to TRBD1 (5 bases). V was trimmed by 0 bases and J by 6 bases, leaving 12 bases between them. The CDR3 runs 15 residues. Germline V gives CDR1 MDHEN, CDR2 SYDVKM. The CDR3 spells CASSLWQGQANEQFF. CDR3 coding DNA: TGTGCCAGCAGTTTATGGCAGGGCCAAGCCAATGAGCAGTTCTTC.

The V and J genes are TRBV27 and TRBJ2-3, with D perhaps given as TRBD1 or TRBD2 (6 bases each). Germline V gives CDR1 MNHEY, CDR2 SMNVEV (reference sequence). The CDR3 covers 15 residues. The germline V and J ends were trimmed by 3 bases and 5 bases, with 15 bases remaining between them. DNA for the CDR3: TGTGCCAGCAGTTTTGGAGGGGGGCGCGAAGATACGCAGTATTTT. Protein product: CASSFGGGREDTQYF.

The chain links TRBV28 to TRBJ2-5, with 8 bases identical to TRBD2. The V and J ends lost 2 bases and 3 bases, in that order; junction bases with no gene match: 2. CDR3 length equals 14 residues. The V gene's germline CDR1 is MDHEN and CDR2 SYDVKM. CDR3 in amino acids: CASSLGGRKETQYF. DNA of the CDR3: TGTGCCAGCAGTTTAGGCGGGAGGAAAGAGACCCAGTACTTC.

The chain links TRBV7-9 to TRBJ1-2; 7 bases fit TRBD1. CDR1 and CDR2 (germline): SEHNR, FQNEAQ (reference sequence). CDR3 length equals 13 residues. With 5 bases clipped from V and 2 bases from J, the junction kept 2 bases outside the gene matches. The CDR3 nucleotides read TGTGCCAGCAGCCCGGGACAGAACTATGGCTACACCTTC. Its protein is CASSPGQNYGYTF.

This clone appeared a few times. The V call is TRBV27, the J call TRBJ1-5, with D possibly TRBD1 on 6 matching bases. This CDR3 is built from 14 residues. Germline loops: CDR1 MNHEY, CDR2 SMNVEV (reference sequence). Trimming removed 8 bases at V and 9 bases at J, with 20 bases between. The CDR3 DNA follows: TGTGCCAGCTCCTACGACAGGAGAGGTCTGCCCCAGCATTTT. Protein: CASSYDRRGLPQHF.

V usage is TRBV9 and J usage is TRBJ2-2; a weak D match, TRBD2 (6 bases). CDR3 length equals 17 residues. Germline CDR1 reads SGDLS; CDR2 reads YYNGEE. V lost 3 bases and J 2 bases, leaving 17 bases between the germline ends. The CDR3 coding sequence is TGTGCCAGCAGCGACCTCGAGGGACTTACAAACACCGGGGAGCTGTTTTTT. Translated: CASSDLEGLTNTGELFF. Variable domain in full (rest from reference TRBV9 and TRBJ2-2): DSGVTQTPKHLITATGQRVTLRCSPRSGDLSVYWYQQSLDQGLQFLIQYYNGEERAKGNILERFSAQQFPDLHSELNLSSLELGDSALYFCASSDLEGLTNTGELFFGEGSRLTVL.

This chain joins TRBV19 and TRBJ1-5; a possible D gene is TRBD1 (5 bases). V lost 3 bases and J 7 bases, leaving 13 bases between the germline ends. This CDR3 has 14 amino acids. Per germline, CDR1 LNHDA and CDR2 SQIVND (reference sequence). CDR3 nucleotide sequence: TGTGCCAGTAGTATGGGCAGGGTAGGACAGCCCCAGCATTTT. It codes for CASSMGRVGQPQHF.

This chain connects TRBV11-3 to TRBJ2-7, with D possibly matching TRBD1 (7 bases). The CDR3 length is 15 residues. Per germline, CDR1 SGHNT and CDR2 YENEEA. The ends were cut back, 5 bases at V and 3 bases at J, with 17 bases in the middle. The CDR3 nucleotides read TGTGCCAGCAGCCTGGGCAGCCAGGGGGGCTACGAGCAGTACTTC. It yields the protein CASSLGSQGGYEQYF.

This CDR3 reads CASSYRGGASYNEQFF. The CDR3 coding sequence is TGTGCCAGCAGTTACCGGGGCGGGGCCTCCTACAATGAGCAGTTCTTC. The genes are TRBV6-5 and TRBJ2-1, with D maybe TRBD2 (6 bases). Trimming stripped 2 bases from V and 0 bases from J, with 11 bases between. Germline CDR1 reads MNHEY; CDR2 reads SVGAGI. CDR3 length: 16 residues.

This rearrangement joins TRBV2 to TRBJ2-7; 8 nucleotides line up with TRBD2. Germline V gene lookup returns CDR1 SNHLY and CDR2 FYNNEI. This CDR3 comprises 15 residues. The junction had 8 bases not matched to a gene; V was cut back by 4 bases and J by 3 bases. CDR3 sequence reads: CASSGLAGAFYEQYF. The CDR3 nucleotides are TGTGCCAGCAGTGGTCTAGCGGGCGCATTCTACGAGCAGTACTTC.

V usage is TRBV2 and J usage is TRBJ2-2; TRBD2 matches at 8 bases. The CDR3 contains 16 residues. Per the germline V gene, CDR1 is SNHLY and CDR2 is FYNNEI. V was pared by 3 bases and J by 6 bases, with 9 bases of the junction left unmatched. In DNA form, the CDR3 reads TGTGCCAGCAGTGAGTTGGCGGGAGGTCGGGCCGGGGAGCTGTTTTTT. Amino acid sequence: CASSELAGGRAGELFF.

The chain couples TRBV28 to TRBJ2-1, with D possibly being TRBD2 (6 bases). The ends were cut back, 6 bases at V and 6 bases at J, with 15 bases in the middle. Germline V gene sequence: CDR1 MDHEN, CDR2 SYDVKM. The CDR3 contains 14 residues. The CDR3: CASRDGGPVNEQFF. The CDR3 DNA reads as TGTGCCAGCAGAGACGGGGGTCCGGTCAATGAGCAGTTCTTC.

About this clone: A read error may produce the germline difference seen at one junction end. This sequence joins TRBV9 and TRBJ1-6, with D maybe TRBD1 (6 bases). There are 14 residues in the CDR3. Germline lookup yields CDR1 SGDLS and CDR2 YYNGEE. The CDR3 loop reads CASSVGRDRGDRYF. The CDR3 nucleotides are TGTGCCAGCAGCGTCGGCCGGGATAGGGGGGACCGTTACTTT.

This rearrangement joins TRBV5-4 to TRBJ2-3; possibly TRBD2 for D (6 bases). V was shortened by 1 base and J by 0 bases, with 12 bases between the two germline ends. The CDR3 length is 16 residues. Germline values: CDR1 SGHNT, CDR2 YYREEE (reference sequence). The CDR3 DNA is TGTGCCAGCAGCTTGAATCGGGAGATTAGCACAGATACGCAGTATTTT. This gives the protein CASSLNREISTDTQYF.

The CDR3 loop is CASTAGHKNTGELFF. CDR3 nucleotide sequence: TGTGCCAGCACCGCAGGTCACAAGAACACCGGGGAGCTGTTTTTT. The chain couples TRBV25-1 to TRBJ2-2; no definite D call. The CDR3 sequence is 15 residues long. The V gene lost 7 bases and the J gene lost 1 base, with 13 bases spanning the gap. Germline V CDR1 and CDR2: MGHDK, SYGVNS. The complete variable domain, with remaining parts taken from reference TRBV25-1 and TRBJ2-2, reads EADIYQTPRYLVIGTGKKITLECSQTMGHDKMYWYQQDPGMELHLIHYSYGVNSTEKGDLSSESTVSRIRTEHFPLTLESARPSHTSQYLCASTAGHKNTGELFFGEGSRLTVL.